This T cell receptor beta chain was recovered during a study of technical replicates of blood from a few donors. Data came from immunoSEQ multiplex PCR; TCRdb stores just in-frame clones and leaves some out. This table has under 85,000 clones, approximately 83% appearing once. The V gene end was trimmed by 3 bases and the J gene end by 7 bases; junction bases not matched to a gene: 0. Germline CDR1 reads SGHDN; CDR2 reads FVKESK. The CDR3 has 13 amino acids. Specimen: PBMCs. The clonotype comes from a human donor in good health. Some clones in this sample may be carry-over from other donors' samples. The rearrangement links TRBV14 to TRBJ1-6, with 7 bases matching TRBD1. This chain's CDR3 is CASSQTGNSPLHF. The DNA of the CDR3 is TGTGCCAGCAGCCAGACAGGGAATTCACCCCTCCACTTT.